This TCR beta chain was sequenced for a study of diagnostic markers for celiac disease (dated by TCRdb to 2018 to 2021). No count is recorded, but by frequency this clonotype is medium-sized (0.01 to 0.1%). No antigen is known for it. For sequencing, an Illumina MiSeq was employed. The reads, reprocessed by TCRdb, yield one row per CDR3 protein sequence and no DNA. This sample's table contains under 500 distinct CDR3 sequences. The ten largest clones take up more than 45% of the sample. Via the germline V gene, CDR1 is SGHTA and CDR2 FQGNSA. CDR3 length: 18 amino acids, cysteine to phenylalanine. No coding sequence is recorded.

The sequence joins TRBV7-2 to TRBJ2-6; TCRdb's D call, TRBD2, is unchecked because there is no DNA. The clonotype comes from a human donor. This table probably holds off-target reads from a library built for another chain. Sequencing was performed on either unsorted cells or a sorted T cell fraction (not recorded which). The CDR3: CASSLRGLRSSGANVLTF. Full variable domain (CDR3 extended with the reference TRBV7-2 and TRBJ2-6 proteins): GAGVSQSPSNKVTEKGKDVELRCDPISGHTALYWYRQSLGQGLEFLIYFQGNSAPDKSGLPSDRFSAERTGGSVSTLTIQRTQQEDSAVYLCASSLRGLRSSGANVLTFGAGSRLTVL.